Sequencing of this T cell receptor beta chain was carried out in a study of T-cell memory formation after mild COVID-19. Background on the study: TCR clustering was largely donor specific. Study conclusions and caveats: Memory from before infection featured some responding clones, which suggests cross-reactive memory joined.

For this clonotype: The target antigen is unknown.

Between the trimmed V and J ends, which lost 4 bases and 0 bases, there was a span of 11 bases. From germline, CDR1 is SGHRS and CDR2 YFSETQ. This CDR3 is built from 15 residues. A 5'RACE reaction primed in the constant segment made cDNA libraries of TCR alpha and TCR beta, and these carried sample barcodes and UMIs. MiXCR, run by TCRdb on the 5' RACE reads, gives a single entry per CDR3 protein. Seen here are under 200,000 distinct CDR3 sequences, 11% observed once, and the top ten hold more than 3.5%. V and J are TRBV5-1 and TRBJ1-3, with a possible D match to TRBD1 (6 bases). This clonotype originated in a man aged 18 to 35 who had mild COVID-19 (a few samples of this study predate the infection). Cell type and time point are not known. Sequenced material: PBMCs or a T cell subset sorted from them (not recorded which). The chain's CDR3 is CASSTGTFSGNTIYF. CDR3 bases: TGCGCCAGCAGCACTGGGACATTCTCTGGAAACACCATATATTTT.